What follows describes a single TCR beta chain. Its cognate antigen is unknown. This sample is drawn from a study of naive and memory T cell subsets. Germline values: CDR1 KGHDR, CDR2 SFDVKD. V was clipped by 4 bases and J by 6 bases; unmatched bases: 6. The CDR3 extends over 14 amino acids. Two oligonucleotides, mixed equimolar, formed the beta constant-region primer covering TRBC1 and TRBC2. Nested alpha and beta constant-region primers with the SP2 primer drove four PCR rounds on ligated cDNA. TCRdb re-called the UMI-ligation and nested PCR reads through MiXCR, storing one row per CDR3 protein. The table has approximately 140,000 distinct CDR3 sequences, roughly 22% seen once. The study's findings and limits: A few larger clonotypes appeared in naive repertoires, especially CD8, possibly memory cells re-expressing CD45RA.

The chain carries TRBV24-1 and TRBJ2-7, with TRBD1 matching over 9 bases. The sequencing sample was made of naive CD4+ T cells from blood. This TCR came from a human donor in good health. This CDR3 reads CATSDQGQGSEQYF. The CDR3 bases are TGTGCCACCAGTGACCAGGGACAGGGAAGCGAGCAGTACTTC.